The next 27 T cell receptor beta chains were all read from a single sample in a study of cytomegalovirus exposure and HLA in healthy donors. The PCR used 60 Vbeta and 13 Jbeta primers. Profiled with immunoSEQ multiplex PCR; TCRdb holds only in-frame clones, not every one. The sample holds about 94,000 clones; approximately 66% are singletons and the top ten take around 4%. The material sequenced was PBMCs. Source of these receptors: a man aged 25-45 years in good health and CMV-seronegative.

The chain employs TRBV6-1 and TRBJ2-7, with 7 bases lining up with TRBD1. Germline V gene sequence: CDR1 MNHNS, CDR2 SASEGT. With 4 bases clipped from V and 6 bases from J, the junction kept 9 bases outside the gene matches. This CDR3 comprises 14 residues. This chain's CDR3 is CASSVIDRAGEQYF. CDR3 DNA sequence: TGTGCCAGCAGTGTAATCGACAGGGCTGGCGAGCAGTACTTC.

This clone was found a few times. The chain employs TRBV7-9 and TRBJ1-2, with D unclear. Germline V lookup: CDR1 SEHNR, CDR2 FQNEAQ (reference sequence). This CDR3 has 16 amino acids. V gave up 2 bases and J gave up 3 bases, with 16 bases separating them. CDR3: CASSLSTGRADYGYTF. CDR3 nucleotides: TGTGCCAGCAGCTTATCAACCGGGAGGGCGGACTATGGCTACACCTTC.

J is TRBJ2-3 and V is TRBV11-3, with 7 bases matching TRBD2. V trimming: 1 base; J trimming: 2 bases; junction bases outside the gene matches: 6. This CDR3 contains 16 residues. Germline V gene sequence: CDR1 SGHNT, CDR2 YENEEA. CDR3 DNA sequence: TGTGCCAGCAGCTTAGGCCGGCGGGAGTCCACAGATACGCAGTATTTT. Residues: CASSLGRRESTDTQYF.

The rearrangement links TRBV6-5 to TRBJ2-5, with D uncertain. The J call may be wrong; the DNA end is better matched by TRBJ2-7. The CDR3 has 11 residues. Per the germline V gene, CDR1 is MNHEY and CDR2 is SVGAGI. The CDR3 coding sequence is TGTGCCAGCAGTTACCTGGGCGAGCAGTACTTC. Translating gives CASSYLGEQYF.

The chain couples TRBV6-1 to TRBJ2-5; the D gene is possibly TRBD1 (6 bases). The J call is doubtful: the DNA matches TRBJ2-7 better. CDR1 and CDR2 from the germline V gene are MNHNS and SASEGT. The CDR3 sequence is 20 residues long. This chain's CDR3 is CASSEAQGSELHFRRNEQYF. The CDR3, as DNA: TGTGCCAGCAGTGAAGCCCAGGGGAGTGAGCTACACTTTCGCCGTAACGAGCAGTACTTC.

The CDR3 region is CASRGQGAYGYTF. The CDR3 coding sequence is TGTGCCAGCAGGGGACAGGGCGCCTATGGCTACACCTTC. This chain links TRBV2 with TRBJ1-2; 9 nucleotides align to TRBD1. V shed 6 bases, J shed 4 bases, and the junction held 3 bases outside the gene matches. Germline CDR1 SNHLY, CDR2 FYNNEI. The CDR3 has 13 amino acids.

Comments on this clone: The junction and the germline gene differ at one end; a read error may be behind it. The rearrangement joins TRBV7-3 to TRBJ1-6; perhaps TRBD1 as D (5 bases). The germline CDR1 and CDR2 sequences are SGHTA and FQGTGA. The CDR3 extends over 13 amino acids. The CDR3 DNA is TGTTCCAGCAGCTCAAACCCGGGACTTCCCCTCCACTTT. Encoded protein: CSSSSNPGLPLHF.

The rearrangement links TRBV2 to TRBJ2-1; the match to TRBD1 covers 10 bases. Germline values: CDR1 SNHLY, CDR2 FYNNEI. The CDR3 runs 13 residues. The junction had 0 bases not matched to a gene; V was cut back by 4 bases and J by 6 bases. CDR3 in amino acids: CASSGTGGNEQFF. CDR3 sequence (DNA): TGTGCCAGCAGTGGGACAGGGGGCAATGAGCAGTTCTTC.

The chain links TRBV7-3 to TRBJ2-1; weak D call: TRBD2 (5 bases). The V gene's germline CDR1 is SGHTA and CDR2 FQGTGA. V shed 2 bases and J shed 10 bases, with 12 bases lying between them. The CDR3 spans 13 residues. The CDR3 DNA reads as TGTGCCAGCAGCTTAGCAGCGGCCTGGGAGCAGTTCTTC. Protein sequence: CASSLAAAWEQFF.

This chain connects TRBV2 to TRBJ1-2; possibly TRBD1 for D (6 bases). The V end lost 4 bases, the J end lost 4 bases, and 13 bases lay between the germline ends. This CDR3 contains 14 residues. From germline, CDR1 is SNHLY and CDR2 FYNNEI. DNA for the CDR3: TGTGCCAGCAGTGTATGGGACACCTCCTATGGCTACACCTTC. It yields the protein CASSVWDTSYGYTF.

V is TRBV5-5 and J is TRBJ2-2; D is perhaps TRBD1 (5 bases). This CDR3 has 16 residues. The V gene lost 1 base and the J gene lost 4 bases, with 14 bases spanning the gap. Germline V CDR1 and CDR2: SGHKS, YYEKEE (reference sequence). The CDR3 DNA follows: TGTGCCAGCAGCTTGATGGCGGACACAATCACCGGGGAGCTGTTTTTT. Protein: CASSLMADTITGELFF.

The chain couples TRBV28 to TRBJ2-4; perhaps TRBD1 as D (6 bases). V lost 6 bases, J lost 0 bases, and 9 bases lay in between. The V gene's germline CDR1 is MDHEN and CDR2 SYDVKM. CDR3 length: 14 residues. CDR3 in amino acids: CASRKQGAKNIQYF. As DNA, the CDR3 is TGTGCCAGCAGAAAACAGGGAGCCAAAAACATTCAGTACTTC.

In its sample, this clone was seen a few times. J is TRBJ2-5 and V is TRBV7-3, with D hard to call. The germline CDR1 and CDR2 sequences are SGHTA and FQGTGA. The V gene lost 5 bases and the J gene lost 7 bases, with 11 bases spanning the gap. The CDR3 totals 12 residues. CDR3 coding DNA: TGTGCCAGCAGCCCCGGCCTAGGGACCCAGTACTTC. As protein: CASSPGLGTQYF.

This clone was seen more than once but under ten times. The rearrangement links TRBV5-4 to TRBJ1-2, with 9 bases that match TRBD1. V shed 0 bases, J shed 1 base, and the junction held 4 bases outside the gene matches. The CDR3 has 16 amino acids. Germline V gives CDR1 SGHNT, CDR2 YYREEE (reference sequence). The CDR3 spells CASSLGLDRGNYGYTF. The CDR3, as DNA: TGTGCCAGCAGCTTGGGGTTGGACAGGGGTAACTATGGCTACACCTTC.

The V call is TRBV5-1, the J call TRBJ2-7; a weak D match, TRBD1 (6 bases). The CDR3 has 14 residues. Deletions cut 0 bases from V and 0 bases from J, with 7 bases between. Germline-derived CDR1 and CDR2 are SGHRS and YFSETQ. The CDR3 spells CASSLDRVSYEQYF. In DNA, the CDR3 is TGCGCCAGCAGCTTGGACAGGGTCTCCTACGAGCAGTACTTC.

This clone was seen a few times. This chain uses TRBV27 with TRBJ2-7, with 9 bases that match TRBD2. With 2 bases clipped from V and 1 base from J, the junction kept 12 bases outside the gene matches. Per germline, CDR1 MNHEY and CDR2 SMNVEV (reference sequence). This CDR3 has 18 amino acids. CDR3 nucleotide sequence: TGTGCCAGCAGTTTAACGGGGGCTAGCGGGACTTTGTCCTACGAGCAGTACTTC. Protein product: CASSLTGASGTLSYEQYF.

This clone was picked up a small number of times. V and J are TRBV6-4 and TRBJ2-7; 14 bases match TRBD2. This CDR3 spans 15 amino acids. Germline assignment: CDR1 MRHNA and CDR2 SNTAGT. J lost 4 bases, V lost 3 bases, and 2 bases had no gene match. This CDR3 is CASSDRTSGRYEQYF. The CDR3 region has the DNA TGTGCCAGCAGTGATAGGACTAGCGGGAGGTACGAGCAGTACTTC.

This clone was counted between two and nine times. The rearrangement uses TRBV7-9 and TRBJ2-2; D is perhaps TRBD1 (5 bases). Trimming took off 6 bases at V and 7 bases at J, with 15 bases between the two ends. This CDR3 region has 14 residues. Germline V gene sequence: CDR1 SEHNR, CDR2 FQNEAQ (reference sequence). The CDR3 loop reads CASRLGQEVGELFF. CDR3 in DNA: TGTGCCAGCAGGCTGGGGCAGGAAGTCGGGGAGCTGTTTTTT.

The chain employs TRBV30 and TRBJ1-6, with unresolved D. The V end lost 1 base, the J end lost 7 bases, and 14 bases lay between the germline ends. The CDR3 length is 15 residues. Germline CDR1 and CDR2: GTSNPN and SVGIG (reference sequence). CDR3 DNA sequence: TGTGCCTGGAGTGGTCTTGATCCAGGCAATTCACCCCTCCACTTT. Protein: CAWSGLDPGNSPLHF.

J is TRBJ2-3 and V is TRBV9, with D perhaps TRBD2 (6 bases). CDR3 length: 15 residues. Trimming left V 4 bases short and J 0 bases short, with 12 bases between. Germline V gene sequence: CDR1 SGDLS, CDR2 YYNGEE. The CDR3 nucleotides are TGTGCCAGCAGCTTCGCCGGGACTAGCACAGATACGCAGTATTTT. It translates to CASSFAGTSTDTQYF.

CDR3 sequence reads: CASSPGGAEAFF. The DNA of the CDR3 is TGTGCCAGCAGCCCGGGAGGCGCTGAAGCTTTCTTT. The rearrangement joins TRBV9 to TRBJ1-1; unclear D gene. Germline V lookup: CDR1 SGDLS, CDR2 YYNGEE. V lost 4 bases to trimming and J lost 6 bases, with 10 bases between them. This CDR3 contains 12 residues.

The chain combines TRBV9 with TRBJ2-7, with 16 bases matching TRBD2. The junction had 15 bases not matched to a gene; V was cut back by 3 bases and J by 0 bases. The germline gives CDR1 SGDLS, CDR2 YYNGEE. The CDR3 has 21 amino acids. CDR3 sequence: CASSGGKGGTSGRATSYEQYF. In nucleotides, the CDR3 is TGTGCCAGCAGCGGGGGGAAGGGTGGGACTAGCGGGAGGGCCACCTCCTACGAGCAGTACTTC.

The chain recombines TRBV28 with TRBJ1-2; D call uncertain. V lost 6 bases to trimming and J lost 1 base, with 12 bases between them. CDR1 is MDHEN, CDR2 SYDVKM, per germline. The CDR3 is 14 amino acids. The CDR3 protein is CASSVVSFNYGYTF. CDR3 DNA sequence: TGTGCCAGCAGCGTAGTCTCCTTTAACTATGGCTACACCTTC.

The rearrangement links TRBV7-9 to TRBJ1-6; maybe TRBD1 (6 bases). Trimming stripped 1 base from V and 13 bases from J, with 20 bases between. The length of the CDR3 is 16 residues. CDR1 SEHNR and CDR2 FQNEAQ come from the germline V gene (reference sequence). The CDR3 sequence: CASSLDSGQSRGPLHF. CDR3 DNA: TGTGCCAGCAGCTTAGATTCCGGACAGTCCAGAGGGCCCCTCCACTTT. The variable domain in full, completed from reference TRBV7-9 and TRBJ1-6, reads DTGVSQNPRHKITKRGQNVTFRCDPISEHNRLYWYRQTLGQGPEFLTYFQNEAQLEKSRLLSDRFSAERPKGSFSTLEIQRTEQGDSAMYLCASSLDSGQSRGPLHFGNGTRLTVT.

CDR3 residues: CASSLITAPQGEQYF. As DNA, the CDR3 is TGTGCCAGCAGTTTAATAACAGCCCCACAAGGCGAGCAGTACTTC. This rearrangement joins TRBV28 to TRBJ2-7; D unresolved. Germline V gene sequence: CDR1 MDHEN, CDR2 SYDVKM. V gave up 2 bases and J gave up 6 bases, with 17 bases separating them. This CDR3 contains 15 residues.

The chain uses TRBV19 and TRBJ1-1; the D is unclear. Trimming cost V 0 bases and J 1 base, with 9 bases left between them. This CDR3 is 15 amino acids long. The germline V gene has CDR1 LNHDA and CDR2 SQIVND (reference sequence). In DNA, the CDR3 is TGTGCCAGTAGTATAGACGACACTTGGAACACTGAAGCTTTCTTT. Translated: CASSIDDTWNTEAFF.

The genes are TRBV15 and TRBJ2-7; a possible D gene is TRBD2 (5 bases). V shed 3 bases and J shed 6 bases, with 15 bases lying between them. CDR3 length: 14 residues. Looked up from germline, CDR1 is LNHNV and CDR2 is YYDKDF (reference sequence). The CDR3 loop is CATSRDLMTLEQYF. CDR3 in DNA: TGTGCCACCAGCAGGGACTTGATGACTCTCGAGCAGTACTTC.